This T cell receptor beta chain was identified in a study of T cell responses to AZD1222 COVID-19 vaccine. Whole-study findings and limits: The repertoires were collected only after the peak T cell response.

This clone was seen just once. The antigen remains unidentified. The sample has other DNA sequences that encode this CDR3 too. Measured with immunoSEQ multiplex PCR; TCRdb has only the in-frame clones, and not every one. The sample has around 84,000 clones, around 87% seen once. Deletions cut 2 bases from V and 4 bases from J, with 11 bases between. Germline V lookup: CDR1 GTSNPN, CDR2 SVGIG (reference sequence). The CDR3 extends over 13 amino acids. The chain uses TRBV30 and TRBJ1-2; TRBD1 is a possible D gene (6 bases). This TCR came from an adult in good health. The sequenced sample was peripheral blood, obtained on day 0 of AZD1222 vaccination. DNA for the CDR3: TGTGCCTGGAGTCCCGACAGGAGCTATGGCTACACCTTC. Amino acid sequence: CAWSPDRSYGYTF.